This T cell receptor beta chain was sequenced in a study of regulatory T cells in long-lasting Graves disease. Time point here: newly diagnosed GD, antithyroid drugs for less than 3 months. PBMC RNA was the source of the TCR library. An endocrinology department located in Xi'an, China, was where the patients came from. Per germline, CDR1 SGHAT and CDR2 FQNNGV. This CDR3 has 15 residues. V lost 5 bases to trimming and J lost 5 bases, with 18 bases between them. Assembly of TCR beta libraries relied on iRepertoire HTBI primers together with Arm-PCR of CDR3 regions. TCRdb called the multiplex PCR reads again in MiXCR, with one record for every CDR3 protein. The data contain about 540,000 distinct CDR3 sequences, roughly 13% of them singletons. This clonotype was found many times. This sample also belongs to another study, concerning T cells in Graves' hyperthyroidism and ophthalmopathy.

The material was peripheral blood mononuclear cells (PBMCs), obtained at new diagnosis, from a patient treated with antithyroid drugs. This clonotype originated in a man aged 25-45 years with Graves disease. The V and J genes are TRBV11-2 and TRBJ2-5, with a weak D call TRBD1 (5 bases). CDR3 in amino acids: CASSGGHLGRETQYF. The CDR3 DNA reads TGTGCCAGCAGCGGTGGACATCTTGGAAGGGAGACCCAGTACTTC.